Following are 20 T cell receptor beta chains from one sample sequenced in a study of blood T cell repertoires in COVID-19. Sequencing was performed with immunoSEQ multiplex PCR; in TCRdb, only in-frame clones are kept and a portion is missing. The table lists about 19,000 clones, around nine tenths of them singletons. Specimen: peripheral blood. These receptors were collected from a human donor in a cohort sampled during active COVID-19.

This clone was seen only once. The V call is TRBV9, the J call TRBJ1-2; TRBD1 agrees at 10 bases. The CDR3 has 16 amino acids. The V gene's germline CDR1 is SGDLS and CDR2 YYNGEE. With 4 bases clipped from V and 4 bases from J, the junction kept 10 bases outside the gene matches. In DNA, the CDR3 is TGTGCCAGCAGCTTACCCGGGACAGGGGCGGCCTATGGCTACACCTTC. Its translation is CASSLPGTGAAYGYTF.

The CDR3 is CASSYDWGVSEAFF. CDR3 in DNA: TGTGCCAGCAGCTATGACTGGGGGGTGTCTGAAGCTTTCTTT. This chain connects TRBV11-2 to TRBJ1-1; D might be TRBD1 (5 bases). Germline loops: CDR1 SGHAT, CDR2 FQNNGV. V was shortened by 4 bases and J by 6 bases, with 15 bases between the two germline ends. This CDR3 has 14 amino acids.

The rearrangement links TRBV21-1 to TRBJ2-1; the D call in the table, TRBD1, was not verified against the DNA. TRBV21-1 is flagged as a pseudogene. This CDR3 has 10 residues. DNA for the CDR3: TGTGCCCCGCCTGGACAGACACAGTTCTTC. This encodes CAPPGQTQFF.

V gene TRBV7-8 combines with J gene TRBJ2-7; 7 bases match TRBD1. The CDR3 spans 14 residues. The J segment lost 6 bases and the V segment lost 5 bases, leaving 10 bases of the junction unmatched. CDR1 and CDR2 from the germline V gene are SGHVS and FQNEAQ. The CDR3 sequence is CASSRTGPALEQYF. CDR3 coding DNA: TGTGCCAGCAGCCGGACAGGACCGGCCCTCGAGCAGTACTTC.

V and J are TRBV7-7 and TRBJ1-2; D gene ambiguous. This CDR3 comprises 17 residues. V lost 0 bases and J 4 bases, leaving 18 bases between the germline ends. Germline-derived CDR1 and CDR2 are SSHAT and FNYEAQ (reference sequence). Here the CDR3 reads CASSLAVIMGGSYGYTF. DNA for the CDR3: TGTGCCAGCAGCTTAGCTGTCATAATGGGAGGGAGCTATGGCTACACCTTC.

The genes are TRBV19 and TRBJ1-2; 8 nucleotides agree with TRBD1. V trimming: 5 bases; J trimming: 3 bases; junction bases outside the gene matches: 11. This CDR3 contains 16 residues. Germline-derived CDR1 and CDR2 are LNHDA and SQIVND (reference sequence). The CDR3 reads CASSERQGRAYYGYTF. CDR3 DNA sequence: TGTGCCAGTAGTGAGCGACAGGGGAGGGCCTACTATGGCTACACCTTC.

This clone has just one count. This chain links TRBV5-8 with TRBJ1-1; the D gene is possibly TRBD1 (6 bases). The CDR3 extends over 15 amino acids. V gave up 5 bases and J gave up 1 base, with 15 bases separating them. Germline lookup yields CDR1 SGHTS and CDR2 YDEGEE. The CDR3 coding sequence is TGTGCCAGCAGTTATCCCGGGACAACGAACACTGAAGCTTTCTTT. It codes for CASSYPGTTNTEAFF.

A single count supports this clone. The rearrangement joins TRBV20-1 to TRBJ2-3; 8 positions match TRBD2. Trimming cost V 6 bases and J 6 bases; bases outside gene matches: 2. CDR3 size: 11 residues. Germline CDR1 DFQATT, CDR2 SNEGSKA (reference sequence). The CDR3 sequence is CSALAGDTQYF. CDR3 nucleotides: TGCAGTGCGCTAGCGGGCGATACGCAGTATTTT.

The CDR3 nucleotides are TGTGCCAGCAGCTTCGTATGGACACGGAACACCGGGGAGCTGTTTTTT. This encodes CASSFVWTRNTGELFF. This chain joins TRBV5-6 and TRBJ2-2, with D possibly matching TRBD1 (5 bases). V was shortened by 2 bases and J by 1 base, with 12 bases between the two germline ends. Germline lookup yields CDR1 SGHDT and CDR2 YYEEEE. There are 16 residues in the CDR3.

The rearrangement joins TRBV5-1 to TRBJ2-1; 11 positions match TRBD2. The CDR3 extends over 17 amino acids. Germline V gene lookup returns CDR1 SGHRS and CDR2 YFSETQ. V shed 0 bases and J 2 bases; nucleotides not matched to a gene: 4. This chain's CDR3 is CASSLVLAGGTYNEQFF. The CDR3 bases are TGCGCCAGCAGCTTGGTTCTAGCGGGGGGTACCTACAATGAGCAGTTCTTC.

The chain links TRBV25-1 to TRBJ2-7; perhaps TRBD1 as D (5 bases). There are 14 residues in the CDR3. V lost 3 bases to trimming and J lost 5 bases, with 14 bases between them. CDR1 MGHDK and CDR2 SYGVNS come from the germline V gene. CDR3 DNA sequence: TGTGCCAGCAGTGATACCAGGGTGTGGAACGAGCAGTACTTC. It is translated as CASSDTRVWNEQYF.

The chain joins TRBV7-2 to TRBJ2-5; 9 bases map to TRBD2. CDR1 is SGHTA and CDR2 is FQGNSA in the germline V gene. After removal of 0 bases from V and 4 bases from J, the junction contained 6 bases not matched to a gene. The CDR3 has 16 residues. The CDR3 DNA sequence: TGTGCCAGCAGCTTAGCGGCGCGGGGGGGCCTAGAGACCCAGTACTTC. As protein: CASSLAARGGLETQYF.

The chain has TRBV3-1 (or the pseudogene TRBV3-2) and TRBJ1-2; perhaps TRBD1 as D (6 bases). The V gene lost 0 bases and the J gene lost 8 bases, with 10 bases spanning the gap. The CDR3 is 13 residues long. CDR1 is LGHDT and CDR2 is YNNKEL in the germline V gene (reference sequence). CDR3 sequence: CASSQESDRGYTF. CDR3 DNA sequence: TGTGCCAGCAGCCAAGAGTCGGACAGAGGCTACACCTTC.

The genes are TRBV5-1 and TRBJ1-6, with 8 bases lining up with TRBD1. This CDR3 is built from 18 residues. J gave up 6 bases and V 3 bases, and 14 bases lay outside the gene matches. CDR1 and CDR2 (germline): SGHRS, YFSETQ. The CDR3 coding sequence is TGCGCCAGCAGCTATGGCTGGACAGGGCAGTTCAGTAATTCACCCCTCCACTTT. It translates to CASSYGWTGQFSNSPLHF.

V gene TRBV7-6 combines with J gene TRBJ1-4, with TRBD1 matching over 9 bases. In germline, CDR1 is SGHVS, CDR2 FNYEAQ. The J segment lost 6 bases and the V segment lost 1 base, leaving 3 bases of the junction unmatched. The CDR3 has 15 amino acids. The CDR3 is CASSLEQGADEKLFF. CDR3 DNA sequence: TGTGCCAGCAGCTTAGAACAGGGGGCCGATGAAAAACTGTTTTTT. Full variable domain (rest looked up from reference TRBV7-6 and TRBJ1-4): GAGVSQSPRYKVTKRGQDVALRCDPISGHVSLYWYRQALGQGPEFLTYFNYEAQQDKSGLPNDRFSAERPEGSISTLTIQRTEQRDSAMYRCASSLEQGADEKLFFGSGTQLSVL.

The chain couples TRBV2 to TRBJ1-2; 7 bases line up with TRBD1. The CDR3 runs 12 residues. Germline-derived CDR1 and CDR2 are SNHLY and FYNNEI. V lost 4 bases and J lost 8; bases outside the gene matches: 4. The CDR3 DNA follows: TGTGCCAGCAGTGTGCGAGGGGGCGGCTACACCTTC. Residues: CASSVRGGGYTF. Using reference TRBV2 and TRBJ1-2 for the parts outside the CDR3, the full variable domain is EPEVTQTPSHQVTQMGQEVILRCVPISNHLYFYWYRQILGQKVEFLVSFYNNEISEKSEIFDDQFSVERPDGSNFTLKIRSTKLEDSAMYFCASSVRGGGYTFGSGTRLTVV.

This chain joins TRBV4-1 and TRBJ1-4, with D uncertain. The CDR3 consists of 13 residues. CDR1 is MGHRA, CDR2 YSYEKL, per germline. Trimming left V 4 bases short and J 5 bases short, with 8 bases between. The CDR3: CASSLTRNEKLFF. Here the CDR3 DNA reads TGCGCCAGCAGCCTAACAAGAAATGAAAAACTGTTTTTT.

This clone was counted between two and nine times. This rearrangement joins TRBV4-2 to TRBJ2-1; 10 nucleotides match TRBD1. Looked up from germline, CDR1 is LGHNA and CDR2 is YNFKEQ. The CDR3 runs to 18 residues. V trimming: 4 bases; J trimming: 5 bases; junction bases outside the gene matches: 14. The CDR3 coding sequence is TGTGCCAGCAGCCCCAGACCCGGCGACAGGGGGCTGGACAATGAGCAGTTCTTC. Translation: CASSPRPGDRGLDNEQFF.

The genes are TRBV7-2 and TRBJ1-5; tentative D call: TRBD1 (6 bases). V was shortened by 5 bases and J by 5 bases, with 16 bases between the two germline ends. CDR1 and CDR2 (germline): SGHTA, FQGNSA. This CDR3 contains 15 residues. In DNA form, the CDR3 reads TGTGCCAGCAGCCCAGGTGGGGGGGCGCATCAGCCCCAGCATTTT. Translated: CASSPGGGAHQPQHF.

This clone has just one count. CDR3 DNA sequence: TGCGCCAGCAGCTTGCTAGGAAACACTGAAGCTTTCTTT. Amino acids: CASSLLGNTEAFF. The J gene is TRBJ1-1, the V gene TRBV5-1; no reliable D call. The CDR3 totals 13 residues. Germline assignment: CDR1 SGHRS and CDR2 YFSETQ. The ends were cut back, 1 base at V and 2 bases at J, with 6 bases in the middle.